This T cell receptor beta chain was obtained from a study of beta chain features in type 1 diabetes. On the study more broadly: Patients shared similar age, gender and cell yields with healthy donors.

Turning to this clone: Its antigen is unknown.

TCRB transcripts that were expressed got sequenced, as all of the isolated RNA had been reverse transcribed. Data came from immunoSEQ multiplex PCR; TCRdb stores just in-frame clones and leaves some out. The table includes hundreds of thousands of clones, around 30% detected once. Overall study results and limits: VDJ junctions sequenced from type 1 diabetes patients showed fewer insertions and more deletions. Sequencing the cDNA could make cells with high TCR expression show up more than they should.

Sorted populations all exceeded 95% purity. The receptor was isolated from a man between 18 and 29 years old in good health. Source material: naive CD4+ T cells from blood.

CDR3 DNA sequence: TGCGCCAGCAGCTTGTCCCCAGGCGGGGTTCTAGGGGCCAACGTCCTGACTTTC. This translates into CASSLSPGGVLGANVLTF. The V and J genes are TRBV5-1 and TRBJ2-6, with D perhaps matching TRBD2 (6 bases). Germline V gene data show CDR1 as SGHRS and CDR2 as YFSETQ. The CDR3 contains 18 residues. V was pared by 1 base and J by 4 bases, with 18 bases between.